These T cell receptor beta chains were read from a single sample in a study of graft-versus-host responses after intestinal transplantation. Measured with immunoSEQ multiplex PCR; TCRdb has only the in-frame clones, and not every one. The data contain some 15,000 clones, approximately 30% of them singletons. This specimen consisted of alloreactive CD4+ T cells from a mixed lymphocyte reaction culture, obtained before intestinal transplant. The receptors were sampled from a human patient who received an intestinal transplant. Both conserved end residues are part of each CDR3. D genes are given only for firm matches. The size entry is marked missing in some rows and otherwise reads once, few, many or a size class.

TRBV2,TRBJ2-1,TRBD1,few,TGTGCCAGCAGTGAGAGGGGGTGGCCGGGACAGGGCTACAATGAGCAGTTCTTC,CASSERGWPGQGYNEQFF
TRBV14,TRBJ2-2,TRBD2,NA,TGTGCCAGCAGCCGAGGACTAGCGAACACCGGGGAGCTGTTTTTT,CASSRGLANTGELFF
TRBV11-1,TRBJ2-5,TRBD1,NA,TGTGCCAGCAGCCGCAGACAGGGTGGGCCCCAGTACTTC,CASSRRQGGPQYF
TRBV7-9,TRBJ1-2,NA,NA,TGTGCCAGCAGTGGGCAGGGACCTAACTATGGCTACACCTTC,CASSGQGPNYGYTF
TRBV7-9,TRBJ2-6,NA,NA,TGTGCCAGCAGCTTAGGACTTTCTGGGGCCAACGTCCTGACTTTC,CASSLGLSGANVLTF
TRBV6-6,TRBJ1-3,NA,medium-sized,TGTGCCAGCAGGCTCGAGCGGACTGGTGGAAACACCATATATTTT,CASRLERTGGNTIYF
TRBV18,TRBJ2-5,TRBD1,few,TGTGCCAGCTCACCGGGGACAGGGGGAGAGACCCAGTACTTC,CASSPGTGGETQYF
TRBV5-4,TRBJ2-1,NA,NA,TGTGCCAGCAGCTTGACGAGCATGGATGAGCAGTTCTTC,CASSLTSMDEQFF
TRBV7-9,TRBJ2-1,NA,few,TGTGCCAGCAGCCCCCCAACTAGGGAGCAGTTCTTC,CASSPPTREQFF
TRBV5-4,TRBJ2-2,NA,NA,TGTGCCAGCAGGTTGAGGGTGGGGCAATCGTCCGGGGAGCTGTTTTTT,CASRLRVGQSSGELFF
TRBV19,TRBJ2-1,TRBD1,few,TGTGCCAGTAGTATGGGGGACAGGGGGCTAGGGAATGAGCAGTTCTTC,CASSMGDRGLGNEQFF
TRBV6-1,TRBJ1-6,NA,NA,TGTGCCAGCAGAAGAGGGGATTCACCCCTCCACTTT,CASRRGDSPLHF
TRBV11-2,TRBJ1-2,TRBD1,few,TGTGCCAGCAGCTTGGACAGGGGAGGCGGCTACACCTTC,CASSLDRGGGYTF
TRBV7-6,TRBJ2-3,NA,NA,TGTGCCAGCAGCTTGTGGGCCACCCGGAGAGATACGCAGTATTTT,CASSLWATRRDTQYF
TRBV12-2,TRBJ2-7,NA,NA,TGTGCCAGCAGCCCAGGTGCTGGAGGGCAGTACTTC,CASSPGAGGQYF
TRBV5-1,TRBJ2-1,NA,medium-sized,TGCGCCAGCAGCTACAAAGCGGGCCTTTACAATGAGCAGTTCTTC,CASSYKAGLYNEQFF
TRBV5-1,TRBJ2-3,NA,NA,TGCGCCAGCAGCTTGGGGAGAGGGTTGGGCACAGATACGCAGTATTTT,CASSLGRGLGTDTQYF
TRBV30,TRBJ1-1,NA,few,TGTGCCTGGAGTGTATATGGGGGCGTCCACACTGAAGCTTTCTTT,CAWSVYGGVHTEAFF
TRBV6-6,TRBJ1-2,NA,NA,TGTGCCAGCAGTTACTCAGATTCCTATGGCTACACCTTC,CASSYSDSYGYTF
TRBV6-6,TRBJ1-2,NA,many,TGTGCCAGCAGTTACTCGGGTTACGGCTACACCTTC,CASSYSGYGYTF
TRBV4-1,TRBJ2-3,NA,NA,TGCGCCAGCAGCCAAGAGAGCCGGGGGGCCCTTAGCACAGATACGCAGTATTTT,CASSQESRGALSTDTQYF
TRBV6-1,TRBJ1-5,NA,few,TGTGCCAGCAGTGCCCCGCAGGTTCGGGGCAATCAGCCCCAGCATTTT,CASSAPQVRGNQPQHF
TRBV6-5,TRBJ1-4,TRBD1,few,TGTGCCAGCAGTTACGACAGGGTTAATGAAAAACTGTTTTTT,CASSYDRVNEKLFF
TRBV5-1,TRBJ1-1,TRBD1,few,TGCGCCAGCAGCCCGGGGGGACAGACGAACACTGAAGCTTTCTTT,CASSPGGQTNTEAFF
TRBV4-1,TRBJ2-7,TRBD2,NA,TGCGCCAGCAGCCGCTCACTGGGGGGGGGACTCTACGAGCAGTACTTC,CASSRSLGGGLYEQYF
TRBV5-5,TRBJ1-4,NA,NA,TGTGCCAGCAGCTTGGAGGCCGGCGATGAAAAACTGTTTTTT,CASSLEAGDEKLFF
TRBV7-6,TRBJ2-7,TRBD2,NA,TGTGCCAGCAGCTCCCTAGCGGGAGTGGAGCAGTACTTC,CASSSLAGVEQYF
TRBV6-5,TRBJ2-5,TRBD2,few,TGTGCCAGCAGTCTGAGCGGGGGGTTTGTGGAGACCCAGTACTTC,CASSLSGGFVETQYF
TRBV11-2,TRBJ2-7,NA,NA,TGTGCCAGCAGCTTAGGTTCCCCCCGAGGTACCTACGAGCAGTACTTC,CASSLGSPRGTYEQYF
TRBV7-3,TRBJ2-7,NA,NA,TGTGCCAGCAGCTTAACCGGGGGACAGACCTACGAGCAGTACTTC,CASSLTGGQTYEQYF
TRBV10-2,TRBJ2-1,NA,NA,TGCGCCAGCAGTGAGTGGGGGATTAGCTCCTACAATGAGCAGTTCTTC,CASSEWGISSYNEQFF
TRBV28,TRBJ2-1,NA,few,TGTGCCAGCAGTACCAACTACAATGAGCAGTTCTTC,CASSTNYNEQFF
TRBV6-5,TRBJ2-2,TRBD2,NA,TGTGCCGCGAGGGGACTAAATAACGCCGGGGAGCTGTTTTTT,CAARGLNNAGELFF
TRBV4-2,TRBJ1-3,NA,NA,TGTGCCAGCAGCCAGAGAGGGCCAGCCGCGGTGTCTGGAAACACCATATATTTT,CASSQRGPAAVSGNTIYF
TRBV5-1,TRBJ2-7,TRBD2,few,TGCGCCAGCAGCCCGTACCCGACTAGCGGGGCCTCCTACGAGCAGTACTTC,CASSPYPTSGASYEQYF